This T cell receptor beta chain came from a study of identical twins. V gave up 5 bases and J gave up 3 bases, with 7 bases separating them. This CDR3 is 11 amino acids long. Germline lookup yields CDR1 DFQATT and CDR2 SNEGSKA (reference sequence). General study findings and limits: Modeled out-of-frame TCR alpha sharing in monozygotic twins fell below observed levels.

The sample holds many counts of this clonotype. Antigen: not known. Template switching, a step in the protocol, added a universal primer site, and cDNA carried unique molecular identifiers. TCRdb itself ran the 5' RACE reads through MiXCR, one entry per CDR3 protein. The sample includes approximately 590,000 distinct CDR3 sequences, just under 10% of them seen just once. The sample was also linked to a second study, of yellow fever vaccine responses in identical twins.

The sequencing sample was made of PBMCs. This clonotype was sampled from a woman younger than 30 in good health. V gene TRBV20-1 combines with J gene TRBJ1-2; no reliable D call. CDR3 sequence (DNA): TGCAGTGCTGGGGAGGACTATGGCTACACCTTC. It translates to CSAGEDYGYTF.